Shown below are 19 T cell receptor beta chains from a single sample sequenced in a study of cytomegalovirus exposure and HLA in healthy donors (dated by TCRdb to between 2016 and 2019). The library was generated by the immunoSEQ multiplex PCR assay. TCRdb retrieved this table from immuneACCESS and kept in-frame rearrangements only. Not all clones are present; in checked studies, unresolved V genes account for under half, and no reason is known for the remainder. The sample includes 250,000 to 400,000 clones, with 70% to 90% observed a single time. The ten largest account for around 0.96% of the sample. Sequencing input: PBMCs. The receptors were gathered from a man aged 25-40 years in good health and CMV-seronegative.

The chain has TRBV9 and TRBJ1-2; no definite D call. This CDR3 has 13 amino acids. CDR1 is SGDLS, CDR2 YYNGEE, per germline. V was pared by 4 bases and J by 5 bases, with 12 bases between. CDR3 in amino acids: CASSSSFLYGYTF. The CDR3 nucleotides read TGTGCCAGCAGCTCCAGTTTTCTTTATGGCTACACCTTC.

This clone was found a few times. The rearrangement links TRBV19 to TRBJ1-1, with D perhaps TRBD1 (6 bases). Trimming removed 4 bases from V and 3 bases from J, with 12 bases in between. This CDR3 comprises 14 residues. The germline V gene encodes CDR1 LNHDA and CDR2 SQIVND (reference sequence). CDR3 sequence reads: CASSTGTFDTEAFF. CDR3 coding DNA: TGTGCCAGTAGTACGGGGACATTTGACACTGAAGCTTTCTTT.

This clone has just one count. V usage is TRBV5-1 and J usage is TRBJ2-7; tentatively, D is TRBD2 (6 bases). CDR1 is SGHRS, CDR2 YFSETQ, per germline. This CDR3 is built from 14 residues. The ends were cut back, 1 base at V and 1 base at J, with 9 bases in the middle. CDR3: CASSLSAGSYEQYF. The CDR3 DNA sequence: TGCGCCAGCAGCTTGTCGGCGGGGTCCTACGAGCAGTACTTC.

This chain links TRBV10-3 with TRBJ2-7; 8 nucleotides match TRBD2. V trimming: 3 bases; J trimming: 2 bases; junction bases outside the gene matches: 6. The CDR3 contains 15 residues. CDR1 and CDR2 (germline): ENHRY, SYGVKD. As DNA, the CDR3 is TGTGCCATCAGTGACTTAGCGGGGCGAACCTACGAGCAGTACTTC. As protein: CAISDLAGRTYEQYF.

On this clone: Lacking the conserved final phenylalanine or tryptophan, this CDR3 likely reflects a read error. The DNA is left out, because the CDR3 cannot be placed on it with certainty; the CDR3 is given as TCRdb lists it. The CDR3 sequence is CASRGAGTGERTELM. The V gene is TRBV6-1, the J gene TRBJ1-1; the listed D gene, TRBD1, was not tested against the DNA. Germline values: CDR1 MNHNS, CDR2 SASEGT. The CDR3 numbers 15 amino acids, ends counted.

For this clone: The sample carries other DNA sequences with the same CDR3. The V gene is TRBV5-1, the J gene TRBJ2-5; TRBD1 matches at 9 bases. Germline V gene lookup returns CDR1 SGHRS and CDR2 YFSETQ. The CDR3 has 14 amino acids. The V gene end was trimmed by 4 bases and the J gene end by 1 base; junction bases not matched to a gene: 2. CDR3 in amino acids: CASSLGQGQETQYF. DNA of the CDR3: TGCGCCAGCAGCCTGGGACAGGGCCAAGAGACCCAGTACTTC.

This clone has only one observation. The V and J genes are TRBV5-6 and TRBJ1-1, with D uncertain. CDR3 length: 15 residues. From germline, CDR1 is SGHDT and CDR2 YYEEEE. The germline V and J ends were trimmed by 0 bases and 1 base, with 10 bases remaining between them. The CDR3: CASSLGHRENTEAFF. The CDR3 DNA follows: TGTGCCAGCAGCTTGGGTCACAGAGAGAACACTGAAGCTTTCTTT.

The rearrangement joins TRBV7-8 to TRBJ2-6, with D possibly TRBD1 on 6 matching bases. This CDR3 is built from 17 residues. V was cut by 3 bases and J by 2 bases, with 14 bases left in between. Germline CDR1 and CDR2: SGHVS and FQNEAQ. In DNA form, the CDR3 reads TGTGCCAGCAGCTTCACAGGGTTCGGTACTGGGGCCAACGTCCTGACTTTC. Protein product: CASSFTGFGTGANVLTF.

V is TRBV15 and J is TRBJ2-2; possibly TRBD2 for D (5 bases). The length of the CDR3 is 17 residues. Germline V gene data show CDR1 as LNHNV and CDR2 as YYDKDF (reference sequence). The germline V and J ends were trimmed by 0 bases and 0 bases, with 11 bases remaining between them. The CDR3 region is CATSRDERKTNTGELFF. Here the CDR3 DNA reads TGTGCCACCAGCAGAGATGAGCGGAAAACGAACACCGGGGAGCTGTTTTTT.

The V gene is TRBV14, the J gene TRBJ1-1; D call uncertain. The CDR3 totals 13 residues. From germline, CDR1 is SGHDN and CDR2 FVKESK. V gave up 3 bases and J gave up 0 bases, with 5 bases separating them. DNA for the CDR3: TGTGCCAGCAGCCAGGGCGTGAACACTGAAGCTTTCTTT. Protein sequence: CASSQGVNTEAFF.

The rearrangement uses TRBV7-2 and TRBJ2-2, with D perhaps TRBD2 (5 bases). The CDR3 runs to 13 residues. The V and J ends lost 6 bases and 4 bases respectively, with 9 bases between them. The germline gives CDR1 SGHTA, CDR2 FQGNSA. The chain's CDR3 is CASRDGLTGELFF. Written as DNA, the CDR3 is TGTGCCAGCAGAGATGGACTCACCGGGGAGCTGTTTTTT. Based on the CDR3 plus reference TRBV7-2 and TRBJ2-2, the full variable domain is GAGVSQSPSNKVTEKGKDVELRCDPISGHTALYWYRQSLGQGLEFLIYFQGNSAPDKSGLPSDRFSAERTGGSVSTLTIQRTQQEDSAVYLCASRDGLTGELFFGEGSRLTVL.

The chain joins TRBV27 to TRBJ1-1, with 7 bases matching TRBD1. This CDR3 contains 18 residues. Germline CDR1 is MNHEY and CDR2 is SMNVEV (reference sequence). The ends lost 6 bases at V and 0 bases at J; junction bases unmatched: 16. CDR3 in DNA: TGTGCCAGCAGGAGAGGGGGCGTCCCCACATTGGTGAACACTGAAGCTTTCTTT. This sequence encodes CASRRGGVPTLVNTEAFF.

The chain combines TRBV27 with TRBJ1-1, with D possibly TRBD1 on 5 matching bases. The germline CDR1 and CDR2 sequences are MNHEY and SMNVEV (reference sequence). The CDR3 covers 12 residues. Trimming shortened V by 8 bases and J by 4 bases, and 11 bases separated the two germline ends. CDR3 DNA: TGTGCCAGCGCCCAAAGGGGCACTGAAGCTTTCTTT. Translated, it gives CASAQRGTEAFF.

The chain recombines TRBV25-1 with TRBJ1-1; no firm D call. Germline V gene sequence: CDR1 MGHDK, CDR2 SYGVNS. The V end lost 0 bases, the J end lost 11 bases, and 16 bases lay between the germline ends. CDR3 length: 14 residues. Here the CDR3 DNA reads TGTGCCAGCAGTGAATACAGTGGCTTGTGGCACGCTTTCTTT. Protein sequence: CASSEYSGLWHAFF.

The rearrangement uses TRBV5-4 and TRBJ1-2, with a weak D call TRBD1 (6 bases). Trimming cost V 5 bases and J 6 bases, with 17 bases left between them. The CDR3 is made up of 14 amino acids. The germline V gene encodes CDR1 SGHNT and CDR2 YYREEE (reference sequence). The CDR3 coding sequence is TGTGCCAGCAGTAGACAATACAGGGTCAATGGCTACACCTTC. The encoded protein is CASSRQYRVNGYTF.

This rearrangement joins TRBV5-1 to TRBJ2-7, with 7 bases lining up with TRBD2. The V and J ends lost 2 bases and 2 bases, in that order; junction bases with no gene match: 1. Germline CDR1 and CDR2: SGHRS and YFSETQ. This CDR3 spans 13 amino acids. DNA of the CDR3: TGCGCCAGCAGCTTCGGGGGGACCTACGAGCAGTACTTC. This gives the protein CASSFGGTYEQYF.

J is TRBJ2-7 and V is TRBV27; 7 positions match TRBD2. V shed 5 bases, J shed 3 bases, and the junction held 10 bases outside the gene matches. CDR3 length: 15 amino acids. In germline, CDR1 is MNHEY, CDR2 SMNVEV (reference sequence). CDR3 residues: CASSRVGGVHYEQYF. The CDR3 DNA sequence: TGTGCCAGCAGTCGGGTGGGGGGGGTTCACTACGAGCAGTACTTC.

CDR3 sequence (DNA): TGTGCCAGCAGGGGGACGAGGGGGAGGGCTAAAGCTTTCTTT. This translates into CASRGTRGRAKAFF. This rearrangement joins TRBV2 to TRBJ1-1; a weak D match, TRBD1 (6 bases). Germline CDR1 and CDR2: SNHLY and FYNNEI. This CDR3 comprises 14 residues. V lost 6 bases to trimming and J lost 9 bases, with 20 bases between them. Full variable domain (outside the CDR3, taken from reference TRBV2 and TRBJ1-1): EPEVTQTPSHQVTQMGQEVILRCVPISNHLYFYWYRQILGQKVEFLVSFYNNEISEKSEIFDDQFSVERPDGSNFTLKIRSTKLEDSAMYFCASRGTRGRAKAFFGQGTRLTVV.

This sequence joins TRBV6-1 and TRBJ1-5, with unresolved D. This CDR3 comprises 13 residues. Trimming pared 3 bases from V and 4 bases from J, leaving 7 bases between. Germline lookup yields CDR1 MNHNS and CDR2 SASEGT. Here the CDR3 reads CASSEQDNQPQHF. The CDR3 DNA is TGTGCCAGCAGTGAGCAGGATAATCAGCCCCAGCATTTT.